The 12 T cell receptor beta chains given below trace back to one sample, sequenced in a study of sequential checkpoint blockade in melanoma. Sequencing was performed with immunoSEQ multiplex PCR; in TCRdb, only in-frame clones are kept and a portion is missing. The table includes 27,000 or so clones, roughly 80% detected once. Treatment specified: randomized to nivolumab then ipilimumab (arm A) or the reverse (arm B). The sequencing used CD8+ T cells sorted from blood (inferred from file names), collected from a patient given nivolumab and ipilimumab in sequence. The receptor set was obtained from a human donor with melanoma.

The chain links TRBV19 to TRBJ2-3; 7 bases are shared with TRBD2. From germline, CDR1 is LNHDA and CDR2 SQIVND (reference sequence). V was clipped by 3 bases and J by 4 bases; unmatched bases: 13. The CDR3 covers 17 residues. The CDR3 DNA is TGTGCCAGTAGTATGTTGATCGGGGAGGGCCGGGCAGATACGCAGTATTTT. Translation: CASSMLIGEGRADTQYF.

This clone was found a few times. The V gene is TRBV9, the J gene TRBJ1-5; D unresolved. CDR3 length: 14 amino acids. Trimming removed 4 bases at V and 0 bases at J, with 8 bases between. Germline CDR1 is SGDLS and CDR2 is YYNGEE. CDR3 region: CASSLQDSNQPQHF. CDR3 in DNA: TGTGCCAGCAGCTTACAAGATAGCAATCAGCCCCAGCATTTT.

The V call is TRBV30, the J call TRBJ2-7; 9 nucleotides match TRBD1. V shed 1 base and J 7 bases; nucleotides not matched to a gene: 5. Germline CDR1 is GTSNPN and CDR2 is SVGIG (reference sequence). The CDR3 loop spans 13 amino acids. CDR3 in DNA: TGTGCCTGGAGTGCCTCCGACAGGGGGGAGCAGTACTTC. Encoded protein: CAWSASDRGEQYF.

This chain joins TRBV6-6 and TRBJ2-3; weak D call: TRBD1 (6 bases). Germline V CDR1 and CDR2: MNHNY, SVGAGI (reference sequence). The CDR3 contains 15 residues. V was clipped by 0 bases and J by 3 bases, with 10 bases between them. The CDR3 DNA follows: TGTGCCAGCAGTTACTCGGCAGGGGAAACAGATACGCAGTATTTT. This translates into CASSYSAGETDTQYF.

This clone is labeled as medium-sized. The chain couples TRBV10-2 to TRBJ2-1; a weak D match, TRBD2 (6 bases). V was cut by 8 bases and J by 0 bases, with 11 bases left in between. The CDR3 is made up of 14 amino acids. From germline, CDR1 is WSHSY and CDR2 SAAADI. CDR3 coding DNA: TGCGCCAGCTTAGCGGATAGCTCCTACAATGAGCAGTTCTTC. This sequence encodes CASLADSSYNEQFF.

In its sample, this clone was seen a few times. CDR3 nucleotides: TGTGCCAGCATGGGCTATGAGCAGTTCTTC. Translated: CASMGYEQFF. The rearrangement joins TRBV28 to TRBJ2-1; D call uncertain. The germline CDR1 and CDR2 sequences are MDHEN and SYDVKM. Trimming cost V 7 bases and J 8 bases, with 6 bases left between them. This CDR3 comprises 10 residues.

J is TRBJ2-5 and V is TRBV7-2, with D perhaps matching TRBD1 (5 bases). This CDR3 is 16 amino acids long. Per the germline V gene, CDR1 is SGHTA and CDR2 is FQGNSA. Trimming pared 1 base from V and 2 bases from J, leaving 14 bases between. The CDR3 reads CASSLGARVGQETQYF. In DNA, the CDR3 is TGTGCCAGCAGCTTAGGTGCCAGGGTGGGGCAAGAGACCCAGTACTTC.

The rearrangement links TRBV7-9 to TRBJ1-2, with a possible D match to TRBD1 (6 bases). Germline values: CDR1 SEHNR, CDR2 FQNEAQ (reference sequence). V lost 5 bases and J 4 bases, leaving 11 bases between the germline ends. CDR3 length equals 13 residues. The CDR3: CASSPDSTYGYTF. The CDR3 nucleotides are TGTGCCAGCAGCCCGGACAGTACCTATGGCTACACCTTC.

This clone came up a few times. The chain links TRBV21-1 to TRBJ2-7; the tabulated D call, TRBD1, remains unverified against the DNA. TRBV21-1 is noted as a pseudogene. The CDR3 is made up of 13 amino acids. The CDR3 protein is CASDSSLSYEQYF. The CDR3 region has the DNA TGTGCCAGTGACAGTTCCCTCTCCTACGAGCAGTACTTC.

The CDR3 DNA follows: TGTGCCATCAGTGAGTATAGCGGGGGCAACACAGATACGCAGTATTTT. This translates into CAISEYSGGNTDTQYF. V gene TRBV10-3 combines with J gene TRBJ2-3; 9 nucleotides match TRBD2. V shed 1 base, J shed 2 bases, and the junction held 4 bases outside the gene matches. CDR1 is ENHRY and CDR2 is SYGVKD in the germline V gene. This CDR3 comprises 16 residues.

The chain has TRBV29-1 and TRBJ1-4; D is perhaps TRBD1 (5 bases). Germline lookup yields CDR1 SQVTM and CDR2 ANQGSEA. V was trimmed by 5 bases and J by 11 bases, leaving 15 bases between them. This CDR3 comprises 12 residues. Written as DNA, the CDR3 is TGCAGCGTTCGACCCACAGGCGGTAAACTGTTTTTT. Amino acids: CSVRPTGGKLFF.

This clone appeared once. V is TRBV4-3 and J is TRBJ2-1; 7 nucleotides match TRBD2. The length of the CDR3 is 19 residues. Germline CDR1 LGHNA, CDR2 YSLEER. V was pared by 3 bases and J by 0 bases, with 14 bases of the junction left unmatched. CDR3 nucleotide sequence: TGCGCCAGCAGCCAGAAGGTGTTGGCTAGCGGTCACTCCTACAATGAGCAGTTCTTC. Amino acid sequence: CASSQKVLASGHSYNEQFF.